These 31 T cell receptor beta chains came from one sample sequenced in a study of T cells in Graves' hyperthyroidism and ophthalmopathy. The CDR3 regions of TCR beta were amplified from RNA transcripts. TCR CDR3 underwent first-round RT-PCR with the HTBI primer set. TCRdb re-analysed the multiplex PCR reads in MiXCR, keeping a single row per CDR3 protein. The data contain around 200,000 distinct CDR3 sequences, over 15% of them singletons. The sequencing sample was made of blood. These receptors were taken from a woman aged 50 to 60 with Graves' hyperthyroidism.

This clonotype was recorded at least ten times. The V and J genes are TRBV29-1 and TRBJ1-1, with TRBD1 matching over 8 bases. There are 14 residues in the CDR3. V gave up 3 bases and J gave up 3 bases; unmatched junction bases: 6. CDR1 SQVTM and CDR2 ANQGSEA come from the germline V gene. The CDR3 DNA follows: TGCAGCGTTGAGTCCGACAGGGGTTACACTGAAGCTTTCTTT. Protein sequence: CSVESDRGYTEAFF.

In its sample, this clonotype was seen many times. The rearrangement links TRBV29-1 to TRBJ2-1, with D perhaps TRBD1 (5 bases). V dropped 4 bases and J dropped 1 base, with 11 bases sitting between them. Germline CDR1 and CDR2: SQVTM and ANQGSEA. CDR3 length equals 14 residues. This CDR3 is CSVAGPGSYNEQFF. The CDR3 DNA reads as TGCAGCGTTGCAGGGCCCGGGTCCTACAATGAGCAGTTCTTC.

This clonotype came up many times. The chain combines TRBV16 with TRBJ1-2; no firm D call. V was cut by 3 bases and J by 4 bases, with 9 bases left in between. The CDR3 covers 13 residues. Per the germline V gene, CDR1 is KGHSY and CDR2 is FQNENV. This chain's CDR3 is CASSQTDLYGYTF. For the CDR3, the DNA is TGTGCCAGCAGCCAGACGGACCTCTATGGCTACACCTTC. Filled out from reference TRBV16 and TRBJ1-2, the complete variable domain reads GEEVAQTPKHLVRGEGQKAKLYCAPIKGHSYVFWYQQVLKNEFKFLISFQNENVFDETGMPKERFSAKCLPNSPCSLEIQATKLEDSAVYFCASSQTDLYGYTFGSGTRLTVV.

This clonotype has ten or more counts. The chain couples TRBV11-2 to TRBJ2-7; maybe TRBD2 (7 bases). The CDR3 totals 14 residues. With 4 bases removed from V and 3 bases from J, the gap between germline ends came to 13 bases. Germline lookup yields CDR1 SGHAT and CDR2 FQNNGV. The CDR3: CASSYRGAYYEQYF. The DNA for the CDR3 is TGTGCCAGCAGCTATCGGGGGGCCTACTACGAGCAGTACTTC.

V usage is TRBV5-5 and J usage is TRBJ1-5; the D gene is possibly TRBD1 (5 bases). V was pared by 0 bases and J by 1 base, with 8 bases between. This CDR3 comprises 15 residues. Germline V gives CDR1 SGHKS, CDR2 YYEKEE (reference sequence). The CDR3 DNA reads TGTGCCAGCAGCTTGGCGGGACTAAGCAATCAGCCCCAGCATTTT. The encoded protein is CASSLAGLSNQPQHF.

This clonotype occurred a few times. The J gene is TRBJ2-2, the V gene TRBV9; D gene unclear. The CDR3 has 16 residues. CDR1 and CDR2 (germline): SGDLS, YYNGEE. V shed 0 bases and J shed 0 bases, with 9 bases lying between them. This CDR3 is CASSVERNTNTGELFF. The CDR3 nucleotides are TGTGCCAGCAGCGTAGAGAGGAATACGAACACCGGGGAGCTGTTTTTT.

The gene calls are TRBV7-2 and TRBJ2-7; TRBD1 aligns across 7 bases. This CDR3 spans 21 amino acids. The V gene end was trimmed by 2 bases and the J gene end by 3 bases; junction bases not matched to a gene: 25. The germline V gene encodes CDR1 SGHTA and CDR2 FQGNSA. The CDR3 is CASSLFVSGQPIFGAYYEQYF. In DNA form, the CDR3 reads TGTGCCAGCAGCTTATTCGTCTCGGGACAGCCTATATTTGGGGCCTACTACGAGCAGTACTTC.

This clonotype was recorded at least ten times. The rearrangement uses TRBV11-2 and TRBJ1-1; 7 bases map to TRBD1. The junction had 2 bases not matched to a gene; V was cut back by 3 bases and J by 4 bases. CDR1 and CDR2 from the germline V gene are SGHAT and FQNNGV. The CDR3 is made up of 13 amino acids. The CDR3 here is CASSLAGGTEAFF. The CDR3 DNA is TGTGCCAGCAGCTTGGCAGGGGGCACTGAAGCTTTCTTT.

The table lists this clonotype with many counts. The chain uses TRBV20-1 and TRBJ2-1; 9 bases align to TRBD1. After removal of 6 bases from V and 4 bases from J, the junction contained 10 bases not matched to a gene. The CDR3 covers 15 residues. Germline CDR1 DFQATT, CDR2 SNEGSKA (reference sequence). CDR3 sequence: CSATGTGILYNEQFF. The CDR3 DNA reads TGCAGTGCCACCGGGACAGGGATTCTATACAATGAGCAGTTCTTC.

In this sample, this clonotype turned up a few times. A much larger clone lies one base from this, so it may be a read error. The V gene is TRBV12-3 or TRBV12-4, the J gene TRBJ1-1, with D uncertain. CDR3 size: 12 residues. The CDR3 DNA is TGTGCCAACAGTTTATTGGCCAATGAAGCTTTCTTT. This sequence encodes CANSLLANEAFF.

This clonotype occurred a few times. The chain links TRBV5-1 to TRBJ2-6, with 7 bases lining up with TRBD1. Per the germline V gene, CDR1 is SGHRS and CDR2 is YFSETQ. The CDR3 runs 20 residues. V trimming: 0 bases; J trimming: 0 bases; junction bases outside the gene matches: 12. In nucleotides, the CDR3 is TGCGCCAGCAGCTTGGCCGAGACAGGGAGACGATTCTCTGGGGCCAACGTCCTGACTTTC. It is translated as CASSLAETGRRFSGANVLTF.

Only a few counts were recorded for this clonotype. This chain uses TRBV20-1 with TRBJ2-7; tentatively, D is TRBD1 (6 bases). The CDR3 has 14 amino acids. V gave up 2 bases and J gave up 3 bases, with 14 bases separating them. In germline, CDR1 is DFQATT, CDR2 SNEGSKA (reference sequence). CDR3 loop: CSARSDRRRYEQYF. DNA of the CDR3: TGCAGTGCTAGATCCGACAGGAGGCGCTACGAGCAGTACTTC.

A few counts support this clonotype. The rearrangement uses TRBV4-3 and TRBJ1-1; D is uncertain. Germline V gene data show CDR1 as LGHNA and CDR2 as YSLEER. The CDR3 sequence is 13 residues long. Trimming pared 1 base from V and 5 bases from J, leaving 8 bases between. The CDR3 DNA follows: TGCGCCAGCAGCCAAGCACTAATAACTGAAGCTTTCTTT. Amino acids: CASSQALITEAFF.

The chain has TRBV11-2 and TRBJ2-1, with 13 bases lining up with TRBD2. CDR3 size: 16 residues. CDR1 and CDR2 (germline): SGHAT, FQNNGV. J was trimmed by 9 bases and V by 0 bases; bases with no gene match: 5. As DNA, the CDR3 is TGTGCCAGCAGCTTAGAACTAGCGGGAGGGCCACGTGAGCAGTTCTTC. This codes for CASSLELAGGPREQFF.

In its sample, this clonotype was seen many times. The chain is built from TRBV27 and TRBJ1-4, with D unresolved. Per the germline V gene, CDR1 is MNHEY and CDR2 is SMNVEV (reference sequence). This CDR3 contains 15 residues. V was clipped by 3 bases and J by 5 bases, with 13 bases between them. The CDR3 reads CASSFVEARNEKLFF. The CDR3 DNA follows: TGTGCCAGCAGTTTCGTCGAAGCACGGAATGAAAAACTGTTTTTT.

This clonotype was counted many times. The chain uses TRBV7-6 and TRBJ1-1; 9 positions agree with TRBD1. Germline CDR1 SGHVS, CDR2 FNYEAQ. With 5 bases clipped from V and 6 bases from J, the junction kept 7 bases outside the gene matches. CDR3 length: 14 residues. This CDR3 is CASSLRTGDAEAFF. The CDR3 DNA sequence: TGTGCCAGCAGCCTTAGGACAGGGGACGCTGAAGCTTTCTTT.

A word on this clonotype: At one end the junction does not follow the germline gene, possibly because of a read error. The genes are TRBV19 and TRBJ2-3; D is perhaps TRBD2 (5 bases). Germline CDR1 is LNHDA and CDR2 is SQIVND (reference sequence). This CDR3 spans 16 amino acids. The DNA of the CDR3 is TGTCCCAGTAGTCGAGAGGTGTCCCCGGGAAGAGGTACGCAGTATTTT. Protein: CPSSREVSPGRGTQYF. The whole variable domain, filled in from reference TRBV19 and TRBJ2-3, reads DGGITQSPKYLFRKEGQNVTLSCEQNLNHDAMYWYRQDPGQGLRLIYYSQIVNDFQKGDIAEGYSVSREKKESFPLTVTSAQKNPTAFYLCPSSREVSPGRGTQYFGPGTRLTVL.

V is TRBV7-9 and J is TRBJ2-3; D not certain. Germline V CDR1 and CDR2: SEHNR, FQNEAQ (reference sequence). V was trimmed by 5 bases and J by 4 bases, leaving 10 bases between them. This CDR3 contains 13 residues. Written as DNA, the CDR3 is TGTGCCAGCAGCCTAACCTTCGCAGATACGCAGTATTTT. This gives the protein CASSLTFADTQYF.

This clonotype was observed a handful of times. The CDR3 loop is CASSLGKGLWYGYTF. The CDR3 DNA follows: TGTGCCAGCAGCTTGGGGAAGGGGCTCTGGTATGGCTACACCTTC. This sequence joins TRBV5-4 and TRBJ1-2; D perhaps matches TRBD1 (5 bases). The germline V gene has CDR1 SGHNT and CDR2 YYREEE (reference sequence). V lost 0 bases and J 5 bases, leaving 14 bases between the germline ends. CDR3 length: 15 residues.

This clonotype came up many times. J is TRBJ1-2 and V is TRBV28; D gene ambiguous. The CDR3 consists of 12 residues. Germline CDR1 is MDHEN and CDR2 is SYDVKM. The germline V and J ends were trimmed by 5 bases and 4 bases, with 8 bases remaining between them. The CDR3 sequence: CASSPRRYGYTF. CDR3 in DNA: TGTGCCAGCAGTCCTCGACGCTATGGCTACACCTTC.

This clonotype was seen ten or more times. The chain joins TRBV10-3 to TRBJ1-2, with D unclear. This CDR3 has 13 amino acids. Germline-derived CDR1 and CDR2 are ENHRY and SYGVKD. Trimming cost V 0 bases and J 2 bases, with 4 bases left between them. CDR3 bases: TGTGCCATCAGTGAGTCGGACAACTATGGCTACACCTTC. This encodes CAISESDNYGYTF.

CDR3 amino acids: CASSYGDYTEAFF. The CDR3 DNA is TGTGCCAGCAGTTATGGAGACTACACTGAAGCTTTCTTT. J is TRBJ1-1 and V is TRBV6-1; the D is unclear. V lost 5 bases and J lost 3, with 10 bases in between. Per germline, CDR1 MNHNS and CDR2 SASEGT. The CDR3 loop spans 13 amino acids.

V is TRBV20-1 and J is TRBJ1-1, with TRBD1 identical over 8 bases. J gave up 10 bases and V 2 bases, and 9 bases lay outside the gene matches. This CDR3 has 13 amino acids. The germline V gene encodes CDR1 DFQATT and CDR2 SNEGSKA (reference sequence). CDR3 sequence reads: CSARPGQEAGAFF. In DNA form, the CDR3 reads TGCAGTGCTAGACCGGGACAGGAAGCCGGAGCTTTCTTT.

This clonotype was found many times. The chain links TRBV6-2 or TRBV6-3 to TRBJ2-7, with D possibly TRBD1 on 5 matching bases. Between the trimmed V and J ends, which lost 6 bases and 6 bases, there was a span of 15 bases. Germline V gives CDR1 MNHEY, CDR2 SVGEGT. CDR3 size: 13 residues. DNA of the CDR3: TGTGCCAGCAGGGTAGCAGGGTCCGGCGAGCAGTACTTC. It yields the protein CASRVAGSGEQYF.

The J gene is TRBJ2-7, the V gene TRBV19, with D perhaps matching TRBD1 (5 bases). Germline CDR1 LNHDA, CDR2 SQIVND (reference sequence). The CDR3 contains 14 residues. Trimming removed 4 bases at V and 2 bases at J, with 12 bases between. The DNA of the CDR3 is TGTGCCAGTAGTAAAAGGGCAGGGACCTACGAGCAGTACTTC. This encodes CASSKRAGTYEQYF. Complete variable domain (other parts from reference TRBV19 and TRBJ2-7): DGGITQSPKYLFRKEGQNVTLSCEQNLNHDAMYWYRQDPGQGLRLIYYSQIVNDFQKGDIAEGYSVSREKKESFPLTVTSAQKNPTAFYLCASSKRAGTYEQYFGPGTRLTVT.

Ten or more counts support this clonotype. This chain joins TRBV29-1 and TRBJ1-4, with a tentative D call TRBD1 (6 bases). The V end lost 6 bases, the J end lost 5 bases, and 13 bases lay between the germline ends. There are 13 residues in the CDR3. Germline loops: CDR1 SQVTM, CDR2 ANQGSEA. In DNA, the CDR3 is TGCAGCGTCGGACAGAGCCCCAATGAAAAACTGTTTTTT. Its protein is CSVGQSPNEKLFF.

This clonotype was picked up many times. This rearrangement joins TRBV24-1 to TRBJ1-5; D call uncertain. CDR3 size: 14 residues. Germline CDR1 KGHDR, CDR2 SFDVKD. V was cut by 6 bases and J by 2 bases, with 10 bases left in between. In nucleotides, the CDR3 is TGTGCCACCAGTCACCGGGTCGGCAATCAGCCCCAGCATTTT. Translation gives CATSHRVGNQPQHF.

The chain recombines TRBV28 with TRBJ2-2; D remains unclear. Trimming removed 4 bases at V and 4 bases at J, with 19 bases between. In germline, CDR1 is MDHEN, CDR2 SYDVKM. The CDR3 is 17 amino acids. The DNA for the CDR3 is TGTGCCAGCAGTTCAGAACCTCCGGAACCCCTCACCGGGGAGCTGTTTTTT. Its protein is CASSSEPPEPLTGELFF.

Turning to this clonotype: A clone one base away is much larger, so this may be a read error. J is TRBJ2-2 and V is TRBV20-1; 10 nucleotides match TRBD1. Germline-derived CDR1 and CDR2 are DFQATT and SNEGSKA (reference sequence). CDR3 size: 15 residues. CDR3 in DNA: TGCAGTGCTACCCCCGGGACAGGGGACACCAGGGAGCTGTTTTTT. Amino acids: CSATPGTGDTRELFF.

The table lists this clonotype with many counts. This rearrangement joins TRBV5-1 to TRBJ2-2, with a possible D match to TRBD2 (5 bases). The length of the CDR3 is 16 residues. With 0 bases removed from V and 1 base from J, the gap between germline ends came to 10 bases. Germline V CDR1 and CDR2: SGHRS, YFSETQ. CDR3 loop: CASSLGAAWNTGELFF. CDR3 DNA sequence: TGCGCCAGCAGCTTGGGAGCGGCATGGAACACCGGGGAGCTGTTTTTT.

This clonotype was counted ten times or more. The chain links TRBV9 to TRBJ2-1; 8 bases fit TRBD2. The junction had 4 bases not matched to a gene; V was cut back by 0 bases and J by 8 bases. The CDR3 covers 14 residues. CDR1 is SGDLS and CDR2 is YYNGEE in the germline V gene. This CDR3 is CASSVAGGHHEQFF. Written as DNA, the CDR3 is TGTGCCAGCAGCGTAGCGGGGGGGCACCATGAGCAGTTCTTC.